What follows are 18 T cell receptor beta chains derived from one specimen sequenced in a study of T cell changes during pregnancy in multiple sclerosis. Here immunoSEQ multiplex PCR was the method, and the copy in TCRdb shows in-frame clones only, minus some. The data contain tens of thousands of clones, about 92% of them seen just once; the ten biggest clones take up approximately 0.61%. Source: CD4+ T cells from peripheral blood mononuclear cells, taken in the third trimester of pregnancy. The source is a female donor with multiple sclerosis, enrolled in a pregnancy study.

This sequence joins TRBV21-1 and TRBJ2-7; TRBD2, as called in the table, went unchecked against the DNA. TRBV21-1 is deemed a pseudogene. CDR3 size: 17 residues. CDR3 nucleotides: TGTGCCAGCAGCAAGGACAGGGGGACTAGCGGGGCCTACGAGCAGTACTTC. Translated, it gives CASSKDRGTSGAYEQYF.

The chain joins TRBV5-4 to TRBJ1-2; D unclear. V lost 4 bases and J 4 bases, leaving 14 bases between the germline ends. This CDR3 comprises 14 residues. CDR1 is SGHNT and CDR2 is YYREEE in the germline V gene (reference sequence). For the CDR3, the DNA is TGTGCCAGCAGCCTTGCTTGGGGAGGCTATGGCTACACCTTC. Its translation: CASSLAWGGYGYTF.

CDR3 DNA: TGTGCCAGCAGTTTGACAGTACCTAATCAGCCCCAGCATTTT. As protein: CASSLTVPNQPQHF. The chain recombines TRBV27 with TRBJ1-5; D may be TRBD1 (5 bases). The germline V gene has CDR1 MNHEY and CDR2 SMNVEV (reference sequence). V was shortened by 3 bases and J by 4 bases, with 10 bases between the two germline ends. The CDR3 runs 14 residues.

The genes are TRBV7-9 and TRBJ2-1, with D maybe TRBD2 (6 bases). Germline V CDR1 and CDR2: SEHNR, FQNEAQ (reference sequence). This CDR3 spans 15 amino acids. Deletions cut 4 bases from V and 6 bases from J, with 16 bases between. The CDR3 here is CASSSVGGMANEQFF. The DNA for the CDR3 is TGTGCCAGCAGCTCAGTGGGCGGGATGGCCAATGAGCAGTTCTTC.

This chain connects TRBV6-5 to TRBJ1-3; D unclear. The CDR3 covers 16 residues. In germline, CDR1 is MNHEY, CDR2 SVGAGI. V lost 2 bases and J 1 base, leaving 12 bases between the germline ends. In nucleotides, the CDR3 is TGTGCCAGCAGTTACCAGAAACCTCCTTCTGGAAACACCATATATTTT. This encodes CASSYQKPPSGNTIYF.

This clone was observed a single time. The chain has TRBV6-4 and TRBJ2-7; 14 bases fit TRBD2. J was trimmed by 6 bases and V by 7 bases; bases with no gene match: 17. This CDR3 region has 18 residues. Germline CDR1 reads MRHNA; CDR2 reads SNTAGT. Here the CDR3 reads CASNPGLAGGPRPVEQYF. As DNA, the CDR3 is TGTGCCAGCAACCCCGGACTAGCGGGAGGCCCACGGCCGGTCGAGCAGTACTTC.

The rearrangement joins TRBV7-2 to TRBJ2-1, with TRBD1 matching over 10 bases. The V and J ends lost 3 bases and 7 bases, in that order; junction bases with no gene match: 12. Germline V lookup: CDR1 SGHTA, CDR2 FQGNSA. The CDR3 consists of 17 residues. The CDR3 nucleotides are TGTGCCAGCAGCTTGGTTTCGGGACAGGGGCGGAGGAATGAGCAGTTCTTC. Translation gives CASSLVSGQGRRNEQFF.

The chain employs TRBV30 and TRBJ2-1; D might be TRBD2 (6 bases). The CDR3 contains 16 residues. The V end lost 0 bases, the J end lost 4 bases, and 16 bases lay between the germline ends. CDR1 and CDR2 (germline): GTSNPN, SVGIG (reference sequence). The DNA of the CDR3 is TGTGCCTGGAGTGTACAGGATAGCGGCAGATACAATGAGCAGTTCTTC. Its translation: CAWSVQDSGRYNEQFF. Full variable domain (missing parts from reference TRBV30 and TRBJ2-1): SQTIHQWPATLVQPVGSPLSLECTVEGTSNPNLYWYRQAAGRGLQLLFYSVGIGQISSEVPQNLSASRPQDRQFILSSKKLLLSDSGFYLCAWSVQDSGRYNEQFFGPGTRLTVL.

This chain's CDR3 is CASSLDPFTREQFF. In DNA form, the CDR3 reads TGCGCCAGCAGCTTGGATCCGTTTACCAGGGAGCAGTTCTTC. The V gene is TRBV5-1, the J gene TRBJ2-1; D is unclear. With 0 bases removed from V and 10 bases from J, the gap between germline ends came to 14 bases. Germline V gene data show CDR1 as SGHRS and CDR2 as YFSETQ. The CDR3 length is 14 residues.

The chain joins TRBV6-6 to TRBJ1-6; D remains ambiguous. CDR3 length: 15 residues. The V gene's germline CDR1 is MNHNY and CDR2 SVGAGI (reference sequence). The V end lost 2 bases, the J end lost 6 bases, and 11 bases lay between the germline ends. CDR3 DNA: TGTGCCAGCAGTTACGAGGTAGAGTTTAATTCACCCCTCCACTTT. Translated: CASSYEVEFNSPLHF.

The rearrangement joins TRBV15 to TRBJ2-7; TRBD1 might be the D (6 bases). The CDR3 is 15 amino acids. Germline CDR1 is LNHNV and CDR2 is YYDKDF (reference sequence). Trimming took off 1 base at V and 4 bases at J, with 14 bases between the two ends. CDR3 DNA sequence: TGTGCCACCAGCAGAGCCTTTGGACAGAAATACGAGCAGTACTTC. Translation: CATSRAFGQKYEQYF.

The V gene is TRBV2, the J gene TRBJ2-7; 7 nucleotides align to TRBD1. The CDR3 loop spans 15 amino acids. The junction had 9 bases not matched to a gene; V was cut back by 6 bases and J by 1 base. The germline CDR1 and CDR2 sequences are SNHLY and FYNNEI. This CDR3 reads CASSLGGLTSYEQYF. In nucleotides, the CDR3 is TGTGCCAGCAGCTTAGGGGGCCTTACTTCCTACGAGCAGTACTTC.

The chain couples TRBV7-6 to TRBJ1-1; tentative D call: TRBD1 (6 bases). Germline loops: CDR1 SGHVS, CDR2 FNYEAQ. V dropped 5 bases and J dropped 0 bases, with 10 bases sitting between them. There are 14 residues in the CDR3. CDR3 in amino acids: CASSPRQVNTEAFF. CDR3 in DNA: TGTGCCAGCAGCCCAAGACAGGTGAACACTGAAGCTTTCTTT.

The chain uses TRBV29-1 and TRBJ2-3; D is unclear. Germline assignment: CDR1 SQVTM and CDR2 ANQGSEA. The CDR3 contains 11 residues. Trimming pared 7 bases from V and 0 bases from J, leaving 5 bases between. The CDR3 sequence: CSGTSTDTQYF. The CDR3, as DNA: TGCAGCGGAACTAGCACAGATACGCAGTATTTT.

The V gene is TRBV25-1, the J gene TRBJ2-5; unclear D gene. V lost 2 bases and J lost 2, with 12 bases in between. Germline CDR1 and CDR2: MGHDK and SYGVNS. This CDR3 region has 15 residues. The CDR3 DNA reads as TGTGCCAGCAGTGAACAGGCTCAATTTCAAGAGACCCAGTACTTC. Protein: CASSEQAQFQETQYF.

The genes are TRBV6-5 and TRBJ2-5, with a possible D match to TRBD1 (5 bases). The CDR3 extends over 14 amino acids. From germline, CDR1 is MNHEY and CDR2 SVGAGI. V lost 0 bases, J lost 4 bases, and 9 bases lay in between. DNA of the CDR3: TGTGCCAGCAGTTACTCAAGGGGTGGAGAGACCCAGTACTTC. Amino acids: CASSYSRGGETQYF.

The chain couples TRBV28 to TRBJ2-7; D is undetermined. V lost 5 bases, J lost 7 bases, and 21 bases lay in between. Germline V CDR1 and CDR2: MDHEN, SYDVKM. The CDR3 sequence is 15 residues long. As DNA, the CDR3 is TGTGCCAGCAGTCCTCCAAATCGGTCCTTTCATGAGCAGTACTTC. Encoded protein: CASSPPNRSFHEQYF.

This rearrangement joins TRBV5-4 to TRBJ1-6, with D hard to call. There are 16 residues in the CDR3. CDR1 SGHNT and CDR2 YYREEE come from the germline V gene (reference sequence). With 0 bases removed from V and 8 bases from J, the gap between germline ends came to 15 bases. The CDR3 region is CASSLGAFGQDSPLHF. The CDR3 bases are TGTGCCAGCAGCTTGGGGGCATTCGGTCAAGATTCACCCCTCCACTTT.